This T cell receptor beta chain comes out of a study of blood T cells in healthy people across ages. Study-wide points: No one knew whether donors had CMV, which possibly confounded expanded clonotype changes.

In this sample, this clonotype turned up many times. Antigen specificity is unknown. The CDR3 runs 15 residues. Trimming took 5 bases from V and 4 from J; bases not matched to a gene: 9. Germline CDR1 and CDR2: SGHVS and FNYEAQ. A sample-barcoded 5' primer and a J-beta primer mix were used in a second PCR of roughly 7 to 12 cycles. MiXCR, run by TCRdb on the 5' RACE reads, gives a single entry per CDR3 protein. The sample lists approximately 900,000 distinct CDR3 sequences; 25% to 35% were seen once. The same sample was also studied in work on T cells of mothers and their children.

The chain joins TRBV7-6 to TRBJ1-1; 8 bases map to TRBD1. The receptor's source is a middle-aged woman in good health. Sequencing used blood. The chain's CDR3 is CASSPQGARSTEAFF. The CDR3 DNA is TGTGCCAGCAGCCCCCAGGGGGCAAGGAGCACTGAAGCTTTCTTT.